The 5 T cell receptor beta chains below all came from one sample that was sequenced in a study of response to subunit inactivated influenza vaccine. TCRdb used MiXCR to reprocess the RT-PCR reads, holding one entry per CDR3 protein. The repertoire holds roughly 520,000 distinct CDR3 sequences, about 25% seen once, with 1.9% in the top ten. The specimen was CD4+ T cells sorted from PBMCs, collected approximately 5 days after vaccination. All receptors come from a man in his fifties who received an inactivated influenza vaccine.

Only a few counts were recorded for this clonotype. This chain connects TRBV10-3 to TRBJ1-2; 7 nucleotides agree with TRBD1. Germline-derived CDR1 and CDR2 are ENHRY and SYGVKD. The CDR3 runs 13 residues. With V trimmed by 6 bases and J by 8 bases, 9 bases remained unmatched. CDR3 in amino acids: CAIRAGQVEGYTF. In DNA, the CDR3 is TGTGCCATCAGGGCTGGACAGGTTGAGGGCTACACCTTC.

The genes are TRBV20-1 and TRBJ2-2, with TRBD2 matching over 8 bases. CDR3 size: 15 residues. V shed 3 bases and J 4 bases; nucleotides not matched to a gene: 7. Germline loops: CDR1 DFQATT, CDR2 SNEGSKA (reference sequence). In DNA, the CDR3 is TGCAGTGCTAGGGCCGGGACTAGTCCCACCGGGGAGCTGTTTTTT. This codes for CSARAGTSPTGELFF.

The CDR3 DNA follows: TGCAGCTCCGAACAGGGGAACACCATATATTTT. Translated: CSSEQGNTIYF. The gene calls are TRBV29-1 and TRBJ1-3; 7 positions match TRBD1. Trimming took 8 bases from V and 7 from J; bases not matched to a gene: 5. CDR1 SQVTM and CDR2 ANQGSEA come from the germline V gene. The CDR3 is 11 amino acids. The entire variable domain, with the rest obtained from reference TRBV29-1 and TRBJ1-3, is as follows: SAVISQKPSRDICQRGTSLTIQCQVDSQVTMMFWYRQQPGQSLTLIATANQGSEATYESGFVIDKFPISRPNLTFSTLTVSNMSPEDSSIYLCSSEQGNTIYFGEGSWLTVV.

The sample holds a few counts of this clonotype. The chain carries TRBV29-1 and TRBJ2-7, with a tentative D call TRBD2 (5 bases). Trimming took 4 bases from V and 2 from J, leaving 6 bases between them. Germline V gene sequence: CDR1 SQVTM, CDR2 ANQGSEA. The CDR3 totals 11 residues. In DNA form, the CDR3 reads TGCAGCGTTGGGGAGCCCTACGAGCAGTACTTC. Translated: CSVGEPYEQYF.

This clonotype came up many times. J is TRBJ2-5 and V is TRBV12-3 or TRBV12-4, with TRBD2 matching over 7 bases. V shed 3 bases and J 5 bases; nucleotides not matched to a gene: 9. CDR3 length: 15 residues. CDR3 nucleotides: TGTGCCAGCAGTTTTACCGGGGGGTCTTGGGAGACCCAGTACTTC. Translation gives CASSFTGGSWETQYF.